This T cell receptor (beta chain) was recorded in a study of shared clonotypes between healthy human individuals. At the level of the study: Donors, aged 18 to 49, were a couple of women and a few men.

Study conclusions and caveats: Shared across several donors were around 5% of the naive CD4 clonotypes.

V was shortened by 6 bases and J by 7 bases, with 16 bases between the two germline ends. The CDR3 is 14 amino acids. Per the germline V gene, CDR1 is MRHNA and CDR2 is SNTAGT. Positive CCR7 selection of CD45RO-negative cells yielded the naive CD8 cells, and terminally differentiated effector memory CD45RA+ cells were excluded. Produced via immunoSEQ multiplex PCR; TCRdb's table is partial and in-frame only. Counted here are hundreds of thousands of clones, 90% to 95% occurring once; the ten biggest clones make up nearly 25%. To note about this clone: Its target is not known.

The TCR comes from a man aged 30 to 39 in good health. The chain combines TRBV6-4 with TRBJ2-1; TRBD1 might be the D (5 bases). Sequenced: naive CD8+ T cells sorted from blood. In DNA form, the CDR3 reads TGTGCCAGCAGCCTATGGGCAGGGCTGAATGAGCAGTTCTTC. It specifies CASSLWAGLNEQFF.